The next 26 T cell receptor beta chains were all read from a single sample in a study of blood T cell repertoires in COVID-19. The table came from immunoSEQ multiplex PCR; TCRdb's copy has only in-frame clones and leaves some out. The sample has around 270,000 clones; roughly 89% are singletons. Sequenced: peripheral blood. The receptors come from a young man with acute or convalescent COVID-19.

As DNA, the CDR3 is TGTGCCAGCAGGGCGACAGGGGACCCCTATGGCTACACCTTC. This translates into CASRATGDPYGYTF. V gene TRBV6-4 combines with J gene TRBJ1-2; 8 nucleotides line up with TRBD1. The junction had 7 bases not matched to a gene; V was cut back by 6 bases and J by 4 bases. The V gene's germline CDR1 is MRHNA and CDR2 SNTAGT. The CDR3 sequence is 14 residues long.

The V and J genes are TRBV24-1 and TRBJ2-7; possibly TRBD2 for D (5 bases). Deletions cut 6 bases from V and 8 bases from J, with 13 bases between. CDR3 size: 12 residues. Germline CDR1 is KGHDR and CDR2 is SFDVKD. The CDR3 is CATSSSGFKQYF. CDR3 DNA: TGTGCCACCAGTAGCTCGGGGTTCAAGCAGTACTTC.

V usage is TRBV9 and J usage is TRBJ1-5, with 7 bases aligning to TRBD1. Germline assignment: CDR1 SGDLS and CDR2 YYNGEE. V gave up 0 bases and J gave up 3 bases; unmatched junction bases: 3. The CDR3 totals 15 residues. This CDR3 reads CASSVGQGPNQPQHF. CDR3 coding DNA: TGTGCCAGCAGCGTAGGACAGGGCCCCAATCAGCCCCAGCATTTT.

The chain is built from TRBV6-6 and TRBJ1-1; TRBD1 matches at 8 bases. V dropped 5 bases and J dropped 4; count of bases not matched to a gene: 9. The CDR3 runs 15 residues. CDR1 is MNHNY and CDR2 is SVGAGI in the germline V gene (reference sequence). The DNA for the CDR3 is TGTGCCAGCAGTCCCGTCCAGGGGGCGCCCACTGAAGCTTTCTTT. It is translated as CASSPVQGAPTEAFF.

CDR3 sequence: CASRLGFRTGFGNTIYF. CDR3 nucleotide sequence: TGTGCAAGTCGCTTAGGGTTTAGGACAGGGTTTGGAAACACCATATATTTT. The V call is TRBV12-2, the J call TRBJ1-3; TRBD1, the table's D call, lacks a check against the DNA. TRBV12-2 is classified as a pseudogene. CDR3 length: 17 amino acids.

The chain carries TRBV9 and TRBJ1-1; maybe TRBD1 (5 bases). CDR1 and CDR2 (germline): SGDLS, YYNGEE. CDR3 size: 14 residues. The V end was cut by 2 bases, the J end by 3 bases, with 11 bases between. CDR3 DNA: TGTGCCAGCAGCGTCGTGGGAGGGGACACTGAAGCTTTCTTT. Amino acid sequence: CASSVVGGDTEAFF.

The chain joins TRBV3-1 (or the pseudogene TRBV3-2) to TRBJ2-7, with D possibly matching TRBD1 (5 bases). V lost 3 bases, J lost 2 bases, and 14 bases lay in between. CDR1 LGHDT and CDR2 YNNKEL come from the germline V gene (reference sequence). This CDR3 has 15 amino acids. The CDR3 is CASSQEQVGTYEQYF. The CDR3 DNA follows: TGTGCCAGCAGCCAGGAACAGGTTGGGACCTACGAGCAGTACTTC.

The CDR3 region has the DNA TGTGCCAGCAGCGTAGCTGGCGGGGGAAAAAACAATGAGCAGTTCTTC. Translation gives CASSVAGGGKNNEQFF. The gene calls are TRBV9 and TRBJ2-1, with 7 bases identical to TRBD2. The CDR3 totals 16 residues. Germline assignment: CDR1 SGDLS and CDR2 YYNGEE. V was pared by 0 bases and J by 5 bases, with 8 bases of the junction left unmatched.

The chain recombines TRBV3-1 (or the pseudogene TRBV3-2) with TRBJ1-1, with D possibly TRBD1 on 5 matching bases. The CDR3 extends over 15 amino acids. Germline values: CDR1 LGHDT, CDR2 YNNKEL (reference sequence). V lost 7 bases to trimming and J lost 1 base, with 16 bases between them. The chain's CDR3 is CASTDPQGGNTEAFF. CDR3 nucleotides: TGTGCCAGCACCGACCCGCAGGGAGGGAACACTGAAGCTTTCTTT.

V and J are TRBV28 and TRBJ1-1; weak D call: TRBD1 (6 bases). The CDR3 sequence is 15 residues long. From germline, CDR1 is MDHEN and CDR2 SYDVKM. Between the trimmed V and J ends, which lost 4 bases and 5 bases, there was a span of 17 bases. The CDR3 sequence is CASSSVGASITEAFF. The CDR3 nucleotides are TGTGCCAGCAGTTCCGTGGGGGCTAGTATTACTGAAGCTTTCTTT. The full variable domain, completed using reference TRBV28 and TRBJ1-1, is DVKVTQSSRYLVKRTGEKVFLECVQDMDHENMFWYRQDPGLGLRLIYFSYDVKMKEKGDIPEGYSVSREKKERFSLILESASTNQTSMYLCASSSVGASITEAFFGQGTRLTVV.

V and J are TRBV7-2 and TRBJ2-7, with 11 positions matching TRBD2. The CDR3 spans 15 residues. J lost 9 bases, V lost 4 bases, and 11 bases had no gene match. Per the germline V gene, CDR1 is SGHTA and CDR2 is FQGNSA. The DNA for the CDR3 is TGTGCCAGCAGCTGGGTGGGTACTAGCGGGAGTGGGCAGTACTTC. Translation gives CASSWVGTSGSGQYF.

V and J are TRBV19 and TRBJ2-1; D perhaps matches TRBD2 (7 bases). CDR1 and CDR2 (germline): LNHDA, SQIVND (reference sequence). V was pared by 2 bases and J by 4 bases, with 15 bases between. The CDR3 sequence is 16 residues long. The CDR3 here is CASSITGMGGYNEQFF. The CDR3 bases are TGTGCCAGTAGTATAACAGGGATGGGGGGGTACAATGAGCAGTTCTTC.

This clone was observed a few times. The V gene is TRBV19, the J gene TRBJ1-4; 11 bases map to TRBD1. Germline values: CDR1 LNHDA, CDR2 SQIVND (reference sequence). The CDR3 has 15 residues. The V and J ends lost 11 bases and 8 bases, in that order; junction bases with no gene match: 13. CDR3 sequence: CAGTDRGRFEEKLFF. Written as DNA, the CDR3 is TGTGCCGGGACGGACAGGGGGCGGTTTGAGGAAAAACTGTTTTTT.

The rearrangement links TRBV7-8 to TRBJ1-1; D gene ambiguous. Trimming stripped 5 bases from V and 6 bases from J, with 10 bases between. The CDR3 runs 12 residues. From germline, CDR1 is SGHVS and CDR2 FQNEAQ. The CDR3 nucleotides are TGTGCCAGCAGCCCACGGGTCGCTGAAGCTTTCTTT. Protein: CASSPRVAEAFF.

J is TRBJ2-4 and V is TRBV5-5; 7 bases align to TRBD1. V was pared by 7 bases and J by 2 bases, with 6 bases of the junction left unmatched. CDR1 and CDR2 (germline): SGHKS, YYEKEE (reference sequence). The length of the CDR3 is 14 residues. CDR3 coding DNA: TGTGCCAGCCGACAGGGTGAAACCAAAAACATTCAGTACTTC. This gives the protein CASRQGETKNIQYF.

The chain is built from TRBV24-1 and TRBJ2-1, with D perhaps TRBD1 (6 bases). Deletions cut 5 bases from V and 6 bases from J, with 16 bases between. The CDR3 totals 15 residues. The germline V gene encodes CDR1 KGHDR and CDR2 SFDVKD. In DNA, the CDR3 is TGTGCCACCAGTGTCTACGGTCAGGGGCCCAATGAGCAGTTCTTC. Residues: CATSVYGQGPNEQFF.

The chain's CDR3 is CASSLKVSGGLAGELFF. CDR3 nucleotides: TGTGCCAGCAGCTTGAAGGTTAGCGGGGGGTTAGCCGGGGAGCTGTTTTTT. The genes are TRBV5-8 and TRBJ2-2, with 10 positions matching TRBD2. There are 17 residues in the CDR3. V shed 1 base, J shed 6 bases, and the junction held 9 bases outside the gene matches. Germline loops: CDR1 SGHTS, CDR2 YDEGEE.

This clone was seen only once. This chain joins TRBV6-4 and TRBJ1-2, with 9 bases identical to TRBD1. CDR1 and CDR2 from the germline V gene are MRHNA and SNTAGT. V gave up 6 bases and J gave up 4 bases; unmatched junction bases: 9. The CDR3 covers 15 residues. CDR3 residues: CASSETGGKSYGYTF. In nucleotides, the CDR3 is TGTGCCAGCAGCGAAACAGGGGGCAAGAGCTATGGCTACACCTTC.

The chain employs TRBV18 and TRBJ1-6, with D possibly being TRBD1 (6 bases). CDR1 is KGHSH, CDR2 LQKENI, per germline. V gave up 2 bases and J gave up 4 bases, with 18 bases separating them. The CDR3 consists of 18 residues. For the CDR3, the DNA is TGTGCCAGCTCACCAACATCTTCCAAAGGGACATATAATTCACCCCTCCACTTT. It yields the protein CASSPTSSKGTYNSPLHF.

The chain uses TRBV19 and TRBJ2-3; D is ambiguous. This CDR3 is 16 amino acids long. The V gene's germline CDR1 is LNHDA and CDR2 SQIVND (reference sequence). The V end was cut by 5 bases, the J end by 2 bases, with 17 bases between. CDR3 loop: CASSARRLVNTDTQYF. In nucleotides, the CDR3 is TGTGCCAGTAGTGCGAGGCGGCTAGTGAACACAGATACGCAGTATTTT. Together with reference TRBV19 and TRBJ2-3, the CDR3 gives the full variable domain: DGGITQSPKYLFRKEGQNVTLSCEQNLNHDAMYWYRQDPGQGLRLIYYSQIVNDFQKGDIAEGYSVSREKKESFPLTVTSAQKNPTAFYLCASSARRLVNTDTQYFGPGTRLTVL.

This rearrangement joins TRBV28 to TRBJ1-2, with 9 bases identical to TRBD1. The trim removed 7 bases at V and 4 bases at J, leaving 10 bases unmatched. Germline V lookup: CDR1 MDHEN, CDR2 SYDVKM. This CDR3 region has 15 residues. The CDR3 bases are TGTGCCAGCATCTGGAACAGGGGGCGCTTCTATGGCTACACCTTC. It codes for CASIWNRGRFYGYTF.

This chain uses TRBV5-8 with TRBJ2-4; D unclear. Trimming left V 5 bases short and J 9 bases short, with 12 bases between. The CDR3 is made up of 12 amino acids. CDR1 is SGHTS, CDR2 YDEGEE, per germline. In nucleotides, the CDR3 is TGTGCCAGCAGGGCGGAGTTATTCATTCAGTACTTC. Translating it yields CASRAELFIQYF.

This rearrangement joins TRBV10-2 to TRBJ1-3, with D tentatively TRBD1 (5 bases). The CDR3 runs to 16 residues. Trimming stripped 6 bases from V and 4 bases from J, with 19 bases between. Germline V gene sequence: CDR1 WSHSY, CDR2 SAAADI. This chain's CDR3 is CASRAAGGMVGNTIYF. CDR3 DNA: TGCGCCAGCAGGGCCGCCGGGGGAATGGTGGGAAACACCATATATTTT.

The chain employs TRBV30 and TRBJ1-2; D is perhaps TRBD1 (6 bases). With 8 bases removed from V and 4 bases from J, the gap between germline ends came to 17 bases. The CDR3 loop spans 13 amino acids. CDR1 is GTSNPN, CDR2 SVGIG, per germline (reference sequence). The CDR3 bases are TGTGCCCTCGAGAAGGGGGTGGGCTATGGCTACACCTTC. This sequence encodes CALEKGVGYGYTF.

The chain joins TRBV7-9 to TRBJ1-3; no firm D call. Trimming shortened V by 5 bases and J by 7 bases, and 9 bases separated the two germline ends. The germline gives CDR1 SEHNR, CDR2 FQNEAQ (reference sequence). The CDR3 sequence is 12 residues long. The CDR3 loop reads CASSPWANTIYF. The CDR3 DNA reads as TGTGCCAGCAGCCCATGGGCGAACACCATATATTTT.

In this sample, this clone turned up once. The chain joins TRBV19 to TRBJ1-1; D might be TRBD1 (6 bases). Per the germline V gene, CDR1 is LNHDA and CDR2 is SQIVND (reference sequence). The V gene lost 4 bases and the J gene lost 8 bases, with 8 bases spanning the gap. The CDR3 sequence is 11 residues long. As DNA, the CDR3 is TGTGCCAGTAGTACCGGGACAGAAGCTTTCTTT. Its translation is CASSTGTEAFF.